Below are 14 T cell receptor beta chains sequenced from a single sample in a study of blood T cell repertoires in COVID-19. Assay: immunoSEQ multiplex PCR; the TCRdb copy retains only in-frame clones and omits some. The table has 140,000 to 150,000 clones, roughly 90% seen once. Sequenced sample: PBMCs or T cells enriched from blood (not recorded which). Receptor source: a man aged 45 to 65 who had recovered from COVID-19.

This chain joins TRBV28 and TRBJ2-1; 7 bases are a match to TRBD2. Germline CDR1 is MDHEN and CDR2 is SYDVKM. Trimming removed 4 bases from V and 15 bases from J; junction bases left unmatched: 9. This CDR3 contains 12 residues. DNA of the CDR3: TGTGCCAGCAGTTCTGGACTAGAGTTTCTGTTCTTC. It encodes CASSSGLEFLFF.

The chain links TRBV5-8 to TRBJ1-5; D perhaps matches TRBD1 (5 bases). V lost 5 bases and J 7 bases, leaving 16 bases between the germline ends. The CDR3 is 14 amino acids. The germline V gene encodes CDR1 SGHTS and CDR2 YDEGEE. DNA of the CDR3: TGTGCCAGCAGTCATCAGGGACTGGGACAGCCCCAGCATTTT. This translates into CASSHQGLGQPQHF.

This sequence joins TRBV6-1 and TRBJ2-6; 7 bases fit TRBD2. The CDR3 is 20 residues long. CDR1 MNHNS and CDR2 SASEGT come from the germline V gene. The V gene end was trimmed by 2 bases and the J gene end by 0 bases; junction bases not matched to a gene: 13. The CDR3 is CASSERRRELPSSGANVLTF. The CDR3 DNA reads as TGTGCCAGCAGTGAACGAAGGCGGGAGCTACCCAGCTCTGGGGCCAACGTCCTGACTTTC.

The chain joins TRBV24-1 to TRBJ1-5, with 7 bases matching TRBD1. The CDR3 covers 14 residues. Losses at the gene ends were 4 bases for V and 6 bases for J; bases not matched to a gene: 5. The germline V gene has CDR1 KGHDR and CDR2 SFDVKD. This CDR3 is CATSDPRTGQPQHF. The CDR3 DNA sequence: TGTGCCACCAGTGACCCCCGGACAGGTCAGCCCCAGCATTTT.

This sequence joins TRBV7-8 and TRBJ1-4; 9 bases are a match to TRBD1. The CDR3 spans 17 residues. Looked up from germline, CDR1 is SGHVS and CDR2 is FQNEAQ. The V gene end was trimmed by 1 base and the J gene end by 7 bases; junction bases not matched to a gene: 10. CDR3 in amino acids: CASSLDNTGGAGEKLFF. Written as DNA, the CDR3 is TGTGCCAGCAGCTTAGATAATACAGGGGGCGCGGGTGAAAAACTGTTTTTT.

V usage is TRBV29-1 and J usage is TRBJ1-1, with D perhaps TRBD1 (6 bases). The CDR3 contains 14 residues. The V gene's germline CDR1 is SQVTM and CDR2 ANQGSEA. V lost 6 bases and J 2 bases, leaving 16 bases between the germline ends. In DNA form, the CDR3 reads TGCAGCGTCCACAGGGAGGGGGGAAACACTGAAGCTTTCTTT. The encoded protein is CSVHREGGNTEAFF.

This clone was recorded only once. V usage is TRBV7-3 and J usage is TRBJ2-2; 11 bases fit TRBD1. Germline assignment: CDR1 SGHTA and CDR2 FQGTGA. V shed 5 bases, J shed 6 bases, and the junction held 11 bases outside the gene matches. CDR3 length equals 17 residues. This chain's CDR3 is CASSLNVPGQGAGELFF. The CDR3 nucleotides are TGTGCCAGCAGCCTCAACGTCCCGGGACAGGGGGCCGGGGAGCTGTTTTTT.

The J gene is TRBJ1-1, the V gene TRBV2, with D tentatively TRBD1 (6 bases). The CDR3 is 13 amino acids. Germline V CDR1 and CDR2: SNHLY, FYNNEI. V was cut by 6 bases and J by 6 bases, with 14 bases left in between. The CDR3 region is CASSLTGWSEAFF. The DNA of the CDR3 is TGTGCCAGCAGCCTTACAGGGTGGTCTGAAGCTTTCTTT.

V gene TRBV9 combines with J gene TRBJ1-2, with D perhaps TRBD1 (6 bases). This CDR3 has 11 amino acids. The germline V gene has CDR1 SGDLS and CDR2 YYNGEE. V shed 8 bases and J shed 8 bases, with 13 bases lying between them. The CDR3: CARREGEGYTF. In DNA form, the CDR3 reads TGTGCCAGGCGCGAGGGGGAAGGCTACACCTTC.

J is TRBJ2-1 and V is TRBV7-3; D is uncertain. Germline V gene sequence: CDR1 SGHTA, CDR2 FQGTGA. V shed 5 bases and J shed 4 bases, with 9 bases lying between them. The CDR3 contains 13 residues. CDR3 DNA: TGTGCCAGCAGCGTCGACAATTACAATGAGCAGTTCTTC. Protein sequence: CASSVDNYNEQFF.

V gene TRBV18 combines with J gene TRBJ2-1, with TRBD1 matching 9 bases. This CDR3 has 15 amino acids. CDR1 KGHSH and CDR2 LQKENI come from the germline V gene. The V and J ends lost 6 bases and 5 bases, in that order; junction bases with no gene match: 8. The CDR3 here is CASSHRDRVNNEQFF. Written as DNA, the CDR3 is TGTGCCAGCTCCCACCGGGACAGGGTTAACAATGAGCAGTTCTTC. The full variable domain, in which reference TRBV18 and TRBJ2-1 provide the parts outside the CDR3, is NAGVMQNPRHLVRRRGQEARLRCSPMKGHSHVYWYRQLPEEGLKFMVYLQKENIIDESGMPKERFSAEFPKEGPSILRIQQVVRGDSAAYFCASSHRDRVNNEQFFGPGTRLTVL.

This chain connects TRBV19 to TRBJ1-2; 9 nucleotides match TRBD1. Germline lookup yields CDR1 LNHDA and CDR2 SQIVND (reference sequence). This CDR3 spans 14 amino acids. Trimming took 4 bases from V and 7 from J; bases not matched to a gene: 7. The CDR3 loop is CASSTAGTGSGYTF. For the CDR3, the DNA is TGTGCCAGTAGTACAGCCGGGACAGGGAGTGGCTACACCTTC.

This clone was seen a handful of times. The chain links TRBV7-2 to TRBJ1-1; D is unresolved. CDR1 is SGHTA and CDR2 is FQGNSA in the germline V gene. The CDR3 loop spans 14 amino acids. Trimming left V 1 base short and J 11 bases short, with 17 bases between. The CDR3 loop is CASSLDSGLTRAFF. The DNA for the CDR3 is TGTGCCAGCAGCTTAGACAGCGGCCTTACTCGGGCTTTCTTT.

The chain recombines TRBV30 with TRBJ2-1; D possibly corresponds to TRBD1 (5 bases). This CDR3 has 16 residues. Deletions cut 2 bases from V and 10 bases from J, with 24 bases between. The germline CDR1 and CDR2 sequences are GTSNPN and SVGIG (reference sequence). CDR3 coding DNA: TGTGCCTGGAGTTCCATAGGGGCAGTAAAGATCGGGGAGCAGTTCTTC. It translates to CAWSSIGAVKIGEQFF.